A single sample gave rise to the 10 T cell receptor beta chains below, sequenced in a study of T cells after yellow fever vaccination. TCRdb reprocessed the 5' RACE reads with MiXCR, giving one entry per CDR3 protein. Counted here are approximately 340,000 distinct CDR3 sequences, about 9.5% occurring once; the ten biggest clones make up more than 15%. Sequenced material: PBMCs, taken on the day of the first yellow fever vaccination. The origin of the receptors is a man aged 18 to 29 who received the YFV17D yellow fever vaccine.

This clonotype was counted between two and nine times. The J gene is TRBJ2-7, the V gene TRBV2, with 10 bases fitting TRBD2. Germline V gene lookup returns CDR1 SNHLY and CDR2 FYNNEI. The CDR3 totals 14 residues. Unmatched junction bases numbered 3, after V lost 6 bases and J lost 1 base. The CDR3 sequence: CASSRTSGSYEQYF. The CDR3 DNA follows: TGTGCCAGCAGCAGGACTAGCGGTTCCTACGAGCAGTACTTC.

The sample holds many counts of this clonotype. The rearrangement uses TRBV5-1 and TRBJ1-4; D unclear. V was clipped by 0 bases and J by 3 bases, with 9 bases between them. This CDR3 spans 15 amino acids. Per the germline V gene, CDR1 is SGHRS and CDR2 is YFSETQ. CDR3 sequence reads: CASSLAGPPNEKLFF. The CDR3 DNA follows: TGCGCCAGCAGCTTGGCCGGCCCGCCTAATGAAAAACTGTTTTTT.

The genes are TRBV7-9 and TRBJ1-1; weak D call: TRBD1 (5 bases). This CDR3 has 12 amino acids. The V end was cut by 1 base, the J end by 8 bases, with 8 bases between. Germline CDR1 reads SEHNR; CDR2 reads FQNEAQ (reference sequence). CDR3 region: CASSLENREAFF. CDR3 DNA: TGTGCCAGCAGCTTAGAAAACAGGGAAGCTTTCTTT. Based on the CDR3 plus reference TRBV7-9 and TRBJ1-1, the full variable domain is DTGVSQNPRHKITKRGQNVTFRCDPISEHNRLYWYRQTLGQGPEFLTYFQNEAQLEKSRLLSDRFSAERPKGSFSTLEIQRTEQGDSAMYLCASSLENREAFFGQGTRLTVV.

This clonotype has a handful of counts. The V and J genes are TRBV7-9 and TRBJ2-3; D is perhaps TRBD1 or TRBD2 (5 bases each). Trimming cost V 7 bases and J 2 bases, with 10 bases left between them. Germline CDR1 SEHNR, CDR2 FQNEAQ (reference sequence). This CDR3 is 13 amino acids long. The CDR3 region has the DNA TGTGCCAGCATCAGGGAGCCCACAGATACGCAGTATTTT. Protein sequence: CASIREPTDTQYF.

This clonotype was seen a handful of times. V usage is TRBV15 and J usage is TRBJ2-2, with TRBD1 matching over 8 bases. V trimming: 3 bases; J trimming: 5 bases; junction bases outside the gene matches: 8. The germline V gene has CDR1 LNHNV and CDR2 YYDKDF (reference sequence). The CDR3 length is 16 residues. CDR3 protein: CATSSGRTGLTGELFF. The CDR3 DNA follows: TGTGCCACCAGCAGCGGCCGGACAGGGTTGACCGGGGAGCTGTTTTTT.

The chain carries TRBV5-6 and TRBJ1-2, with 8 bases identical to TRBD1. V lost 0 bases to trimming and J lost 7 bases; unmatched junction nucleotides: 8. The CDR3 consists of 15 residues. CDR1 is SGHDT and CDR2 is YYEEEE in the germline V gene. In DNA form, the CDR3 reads TGTGCCAGCAGCTTGGGCAAGCGGGACAGGCCTGGCTACACCTTC. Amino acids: CASSLGKRDRPGYTF. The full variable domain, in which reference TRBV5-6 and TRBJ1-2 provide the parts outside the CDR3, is DAGVTQSPTHLIKTRGQQVTLRCSPKSGHDTVSWYQQALGQGPQFIFQYYEEEERQRGNFPDRFSGHQFPNYSSELNVNALLLGDSALYLCASSLGKRDRPGYTFGSGTRLTVV.

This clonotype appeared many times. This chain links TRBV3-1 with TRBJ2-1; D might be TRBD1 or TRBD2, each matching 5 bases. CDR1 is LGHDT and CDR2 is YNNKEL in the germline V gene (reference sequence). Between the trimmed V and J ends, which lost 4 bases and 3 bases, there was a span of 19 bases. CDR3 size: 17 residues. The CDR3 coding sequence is TGTGCCAGCAGCCGTGCTGAGCTAGCAGGGTACTACAATGAGCAGTTCTTC. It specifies CASSRAELAGYYNEQFF.

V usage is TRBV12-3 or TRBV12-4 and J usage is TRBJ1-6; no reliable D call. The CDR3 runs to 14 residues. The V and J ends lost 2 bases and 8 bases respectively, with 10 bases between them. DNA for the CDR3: TGTGCCAGCAGTTTACCCGGACTTTATTCACCCCTCCACTTT. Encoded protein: CASSLPGLYSPLHF.

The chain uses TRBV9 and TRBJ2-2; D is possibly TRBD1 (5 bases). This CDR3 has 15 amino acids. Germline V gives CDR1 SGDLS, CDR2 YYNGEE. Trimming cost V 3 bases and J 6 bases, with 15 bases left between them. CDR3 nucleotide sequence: TGTGCCAGCAGCGGCGGTCAGGGTAGGCCCGGGGAGCTGTTTTTT. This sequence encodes CASSGGQGRPGELFF.

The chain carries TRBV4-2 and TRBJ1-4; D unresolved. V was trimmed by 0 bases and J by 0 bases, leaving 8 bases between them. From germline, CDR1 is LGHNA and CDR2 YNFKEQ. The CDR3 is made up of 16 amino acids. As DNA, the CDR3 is TGTGCCAGCAGCCAAGATAATAGAGCAACTAATGAAAAACTGTTTTTT. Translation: CASSQDNRATNEKLFF.